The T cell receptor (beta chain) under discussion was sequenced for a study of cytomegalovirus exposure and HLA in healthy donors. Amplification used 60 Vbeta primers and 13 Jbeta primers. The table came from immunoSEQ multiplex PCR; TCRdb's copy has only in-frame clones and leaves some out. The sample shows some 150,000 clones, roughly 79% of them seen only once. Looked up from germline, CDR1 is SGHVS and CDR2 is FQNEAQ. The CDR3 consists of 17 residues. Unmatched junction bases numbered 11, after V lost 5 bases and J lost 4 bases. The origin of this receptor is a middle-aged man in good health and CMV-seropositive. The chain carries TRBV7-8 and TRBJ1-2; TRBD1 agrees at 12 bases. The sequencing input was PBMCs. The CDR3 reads CASSPRGDRGRGYGYTF. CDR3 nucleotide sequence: TGTGCCAGCAGCCCTCGGGGGGACAGGGGGCGAGGCTATGGCTACACCTTC.